This record looks at one T cell receptor beta chain sequence and its context. The data originate from a study of blood T cell repertoires in COVID-19. Turning to the study itself: Acute and convalescent COVID-19 samples came from the United States, Italy and Spain. PBMCs, B-cell-depleted T cells, or T cells provided the cDNA or gDNA that made up the material.

TCRdb keeps only in-frame clones here, not all; method: immunoSEQ multiplex PCR. The sample lists roughly 280,000 clones, 80% to 90% occurring once. Germline lookup yields CDR1 LNHNV and CDR2 YYDKDF (reference sequence). Deletions cut 5 bases from V and 2 bases from J, with 12 bases between. This CDR3 spans 14 amino acids. The TCR comes from a woman in her sixties or seventies with acute or convalescent COVID-19. The gene calls are TRBV15 and TRBJ1-1; D unclear. The material sequenced was peripheral blood. The CDR3 region is CATSEGGSNTEAFF. The CDR3 DNA follows: TGTGCCACCAGCGAGGGAGGGTCCAACACTGAAGCTTTCTTT.